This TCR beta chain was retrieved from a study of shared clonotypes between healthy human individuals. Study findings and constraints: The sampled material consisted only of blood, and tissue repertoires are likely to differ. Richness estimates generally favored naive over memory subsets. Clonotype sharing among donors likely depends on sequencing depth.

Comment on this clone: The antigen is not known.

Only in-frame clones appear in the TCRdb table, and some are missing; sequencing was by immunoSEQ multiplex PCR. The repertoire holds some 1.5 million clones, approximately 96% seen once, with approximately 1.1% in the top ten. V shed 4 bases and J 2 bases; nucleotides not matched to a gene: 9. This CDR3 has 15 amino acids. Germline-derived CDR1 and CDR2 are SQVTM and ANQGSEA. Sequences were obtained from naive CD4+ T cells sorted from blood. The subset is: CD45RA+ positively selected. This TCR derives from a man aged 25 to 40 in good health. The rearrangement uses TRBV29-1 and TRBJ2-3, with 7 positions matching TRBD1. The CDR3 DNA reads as TGCAGCGTTGGAAAACCGGGACAGCACACAGATACGCAGTATTTT. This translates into CSVGKPGQHTDTQYF.